This T cell receptor (beta chain) was identified in a study of CD8+ T cells in alopecia areata. RNA was isolated and reverse transcribed to cDNA, the sequencing template. TCRdb keeps only in-frame clones here, not all; method: immunoSEQ multiplex PCR. The sample holds about 170,000 clones, around 58% seen once. Indicated treatment: oral pan-JAK inhibitor, 5-10 mg twice daily. Sampling of alopecia areata patients yielded lesional scalp punch biopsies as well as peripheral blood. With 6 bases clipped from V and 0 bases from J, the junction kept 5 bases outside the gene matches. The CDR3 totals 15 residues. Per the germline V gene, CDR1 is MGHDK and CDR2 is SYGVNS. This clone has just one count. Its target is unknown. Broader study findings: Compared with normal scalp, lesional scalp had higher clonality and more expanded CD8+ clones.

This chain uses TRBV25-1 with TRBJ1-1; TRBD1 matches 9 bases. This receptor was identified in a human donor with alopecia areata. The sample here was CD4+ T cells sorted from blood, taken at approximately week 56, from a patient treated with tofacitinib. Here the CDR3 DNA reads TGTGCCAGCAGAGTACACAGGGGGCTGAACACTGAAGCTTTCTTT. Translated: CASRVHRGLNTEAFF. The whole variable domain, filled in from reference TRBV25-1 and TRBJ1-1, reads EADIYQTPRYLVIGTGKKITLECSQTMGHDKMYWYQQDPGMELHLIHYSYGVNSTEKGDLSSESTVSRIRTEHFPLTLESARPSHTSQYLCASRVHRGLNTEAFFGQGTRLTVV.